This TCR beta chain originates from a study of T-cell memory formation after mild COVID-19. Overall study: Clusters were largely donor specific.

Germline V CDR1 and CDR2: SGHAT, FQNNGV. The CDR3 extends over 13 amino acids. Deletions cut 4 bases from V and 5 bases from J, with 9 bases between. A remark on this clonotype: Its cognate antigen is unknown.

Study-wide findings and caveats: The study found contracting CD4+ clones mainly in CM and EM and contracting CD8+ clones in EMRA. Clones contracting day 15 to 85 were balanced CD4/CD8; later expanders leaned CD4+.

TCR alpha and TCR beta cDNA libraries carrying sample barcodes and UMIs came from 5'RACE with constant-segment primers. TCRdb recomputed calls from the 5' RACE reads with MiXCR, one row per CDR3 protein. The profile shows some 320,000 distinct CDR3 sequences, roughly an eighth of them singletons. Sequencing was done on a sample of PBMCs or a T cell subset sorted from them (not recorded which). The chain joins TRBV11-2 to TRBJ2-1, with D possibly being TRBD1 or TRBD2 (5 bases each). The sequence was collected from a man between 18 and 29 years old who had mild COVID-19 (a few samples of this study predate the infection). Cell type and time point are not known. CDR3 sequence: CASSYGTHNEQFF. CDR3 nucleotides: TGTGCCAGCAGCTATGGGACCCACAATGAGCAGTTCTTC.